This TCR beta chain is from a study of OX40 agonist ivuxolimab in advanced cancers. As for the study more broadly: Ivuxolimab was an agonistic, fully human IgG2 monoclonal antibody directed against OX40 (CD134), a costimulatory receptor. Patients were allowed to have had prior anti-PD-1, anti-PD-L1 or anti-CTLA-4 therapy, and around 41% of the dose-escalation patients had previously received checkpoint inhibitors. Peripheral TCRbeta sequencing was intended to test whether TCR sequence diversity was altered and clonal T-cell expansion was caused by ivuxolimab. In the dose-escalation cohort, 82.7% of patients were male, and the mean age was roughly 60 years, with a range of roughly 20 to 80. Of the roughly 52 dose-escalation patients, hepatocellular carcinoma was present in about 20, melanoma in around 15, renal cell carcinoma in 9 and head and neck cancer in 9. The paper describes the monotherapy dose-escalation part (N of about 55 patients) of the phase I trial of ivuxolimab. Partial responses were achieved by three dose-escalation patients, of whom one had hepatocellular carcinoma and two had cutaneous melanoma. Intravenous ivuxolimab was administered to patients every 2 weeks at six dose levels: 0.01, 0.1, 0.3, 1.5, 3 and 10 mg/kg.

This clone was observed a single time. Its antigen target is currently unknown. Per-base quality was not reported, and no clone a single base away is much larger than it. Based on the germline V gene (reference sequence), the CDR1 and CDR2 sequences are MNHNY and SVGAGI. From the cysteine through the phenylalanine, the CDR3 covers 14 amino acids. Only the CDR3 region is kept as DNA, spanning 42 bases read in frame from base 1. The V and J ends are trimmed by 6 bases and 5 bases, leaving 17 bases between them. The trial excluded patients who had a history of autoimmune disease or who were on systemic immunosuppression. Peripheral blood for TCR sequencing was drawn from every dose cohort at baseline, at cycle 4 day 1 and at cycle 7 day 1. Samples were obtained from an open-label, multicenter, first-in-human phase I dose-escalation trial of ivuxolimab. The trial enrolled adults with locally advanced or metastatic head and neck squamous cell, hepatocellular, melanoma or renal cell carcinoma. CD4+ and CD8+ T cells were sorted separately from peripheral blood before TCR sequencing.

For sequencing of the TCRbeta CDR3 region, genomic DNA was extracted from the sorted cells. TCRbeta CDR3 regions were sequenced using the immunoSEQ Assay. In TCRdb, the immuneACCESS table is reduced to in-frame sequences with V and J assigned. These tables do not hold every clone; where another copy was compared, an unresolved V gene accounts for under half, and the others remain unexplained. In this sample the table shows 95,000 to 150,000 clones, approximately 92% of which occur a single time. 0.55% of the sample rests with the top ten. The research as a whole found: At doses from 0.1 to 3.0 mg/kg, clonal expansion was seen in both CD4+ and CD8+ blood T cells between baseline and week 6. In the 0.1-3.0 mg/kg groups, partial responders were among the patients with the lowest normalized peripheral clonal expansion, particularly in CD8+ T cells. Low levels of normalized T-cell clonal expansion were also seen in some patients who did not respond. Which antigens the clonally expanded peripheral T cells were specific for was not determined. After ivuxolimab, expanded clones were on average more numerous among CD8+ T cells than among CD4+ T cells.

Sample: CD4+ or CD8+ T cells sorted from blood, taken in a trial of the OX40 agonist ivuxolimab. Recombination linked TRBV6-6 to TRBJ2-7; a tentative D match to TRBD1 spans 6 bases. The TCR comes from an adult with an advanced solid tumor such as melanoma, head and neck, liver or kidney cancer. The CDR3 reads CASSHPQGFHEQYF. The DNA is TGTGCCAGCAGCCATCCACAGGGCTTCCACGAGCAGTACTTC.